The T cell receptor beta chain under discussion was sequenced for a study of prognosis after radiotherapy for stage I lung cancer. Trimming took 9 bases from V and 8 from J, leaving 23 bases between them. Germline-derived CDR1 and CDR2 are MRHNA and SNTAGT. The CDR3 is made up of 16 amino acids. The study amplified the TCR beta CDR3 region from genomic DNA. This amplification was carried out by two rounds of multiplex PCR. The first round of PCR was done with primers that matched each TRBV and TRBJ gene. TCRdb processed the multiplex PCR reads anew with MiXCR; each CDR3 protein has one entry. The profile shows approximately 51,000 distinct CDR3 sequences, about 35% of them singletons.

The specimen was PBMCs, collected before or after stereotactic body radiation therapy (not recorded which). This TCR came from a donor of 50 years or more with non-small cell lung cancer. The chain carries TRBV6-4 and TRBJ1-6; the D gene is possibly TRBD1 (5 bases). The CDR3 region is CARVVGGGERYSPLHF. In DNA, the CDR3 is TGTGCCAGAGTGGTGGGGGGGGGGGAACGGTATTCACCCCTCCACTTT.